This TCR beta chain emerged from a study of a mutant IDH1 vaccine in newly diagnosed glioma. Overall study context: Patients were started on vaccination 4-6 weeks after radiotherapy alone, or with temozolomide cycles. The study held visit V12 at week 35 and visit V13 at week 47.

With regard to this clone: Its antigen is as yet unknown.

Only in-frame clones appear in the TCRdb table, and some are missing; sequencing was by immunoSEQ multiplex PCR. The profile shows about 48,000 clones, around 80% of them singletons. Regarding time point: week 35, safety follow-up. The investigators gave 300 ug of mutant IDH1 20-mer peptide in each vaccine dose, together with topical imiquimod. Germline V gene data show CDR1 as SGHAT and CDR2 as FQNNGV. This CDR3 has 16 residues. The trim removed 1 base at V and 2 bases at J, leaving 0 bases unmatched. This sample comprised PBMCs, obtained from a glioma patient whose treatment included an IDH1 peptide vaccine. The origin of this receptor is a man aged 40-55 years with glioma. J is TRBJ2-7 and V is TRBV11-2; 15 nucleotides match TRBD2. DNA of the CDR3: TGTGCCAGCAGCTTAGGGACTAGCGGGAGGGCCTACGAGCAGTACTTC. Amino acid sequence: CASSLGTSGRAYEQYF.